This T cell receptor (beta chain) was identified during a study of cytomegalovirus exposure and HLA in healthy donors (dated by TCRdb to the late 2010s). Some background on the complete study: An earlier analysis of several hundred of the donors reported 250 to 300 Gb of sequence data and more than 90 million unique TCR beta sequences from 150 million to 200 million T cells. The later analysis used no new phenotypic data to find candidate immune exposures, relying instead on TCR beta sequences and their occurrence across donors. To predict cytomegalovirus infection status, the study combined high-throughput TCR immunosequencing, statistical association of individual TCRs with disease status, and machine learning. Several DR-DQ haplotypes were handled as single units for association and clustering because linkage in the cohort was strong. Of the 350 to 400 genotyped donors, around 81% fell in the genetic ancestry cluster associated with self-reported Caucasian donors. The study aimed to test whether cataloging public T cell receptors could reveal signatures of past pathogen exposure. Among 398 genotyped donors of the cohort, an average of 235,054 unique TCR beta nucleotide sequences were sequenced per donor, approximately 20% of them non-productive. Genome-wide SNP genotypes for about 60% of the roughly 670 donors were used in a later genetic analysis, which treated that subset as a discovery cohort. Alongside the repertoire data, information on donor age, sex, ethnicity and CMV serostatus was compiled. To study patterns of TCR occurrence, a later analysis re-analyzed previously published TCR beta repertoires from 500 to 850 donors and added high-resolution HLA genotyping. HLA typing covered class I and class II loci at four-digit resolution. Typing coverage varied by locus: 629-630 donors for A, B, C, DRB1 and DQB1; approximately 520 for DQA1; 600 to 610 for DPA1; about 450 for DPB1. Besides the first cohort of roughly 700 subjects, a separate validation cohort made up of 90 to 150 different subjects was used. The study profiled the T cell repertoires of 666 subjects by immunosequencing and related them to cytomegalovirus serostatus. An earlier analysis of approximately 640 of the donors applied high-throughput TCR beta sequencing to assess whether each TCR beta V gene segment acted as functional or pseudogenic. About 280 gigabases of sequencing data and around 85 million unique TCR sequences made up an early release that covered some 640 HLA-typed donors. All discovery cohort repertoires had been generated using a single sequencing platform. The investigation overall reported the following: The classifier was reported to diagnose cytomegalovirus status with high specificity and sensitivity in both the original and validation cohorts. In a later analysis, most CMV-associated TCR beta chains were found to appear HLA-restricted, with HLA associations seemingly driven largely by CMV exposure. This cohort had only TCR beta chains sequenced, and the lack of alpha or paired-chain data limited which features could be detected. Because some donors lacked HLA typing at each locus, the association tests relied only on the typed subset. A further reported finding was that TCR beta sequences accurately predicted the HLA-A and HLA-B alleles for most subjects in the first cohort. CMV serostatus was the only immune exposure information available for the cohort. At a false discovery rate of 0.05, a later analysis linked some 18,000 TCR beta sequences to specific HLA alleles. Three of the identified cytomegalovirus-associated TCR beta chains were confirmed in vitro to be specific for cytomegalovirus antigens. The earlier analysis of almost 600 of the donors excluded 15 to 20 rarely observed V segments, including chromosome 9 orphons, because counts were too low. The study listed 150 to 200 TCR beta chains as associated with cytomegalovirus. Compared with the roughly 670-donor mean, donors in an Asian-associated ancestry cluster had fewer N-insertions in productive TCRs, according to a later genetic analysis. Some IMGT-functional V segments, including TRBV6-2 and TRBV6-3, could not be told apart with the 87-base-pair reads, so those segments were excluded. The authors suggested that the approach could potentially be generalized to other disease states and immunological phenotypes. A later analysis reported that several top co-occurrence clusters appeared linked to parvovirus B19, influenza, CMV and Epstein-Barr virus. The presence/absence analyses assumed that sequencing depth was roughly uniform across donors, and that assumption may not be true. Most TCR sequences were observed very rarely across donors, whereas some public TCRs were present in many individuals. In an earlier analysis of under 600 of the donors, most TCR beta V segments were observed in productive rearrangements about 90% or about 30% of the time, broadly matching IMGT annotations. In a later analysis, TCR association rates were found to vary across HLA loci, with the most associated TCRs seen for DRB1 alleles and the fewest for HLA-C alleles. A cluster of highly shared sequence variants was judged likely to be a technical artifact of the sequencing pipeline. When HLA alleles, especially DR and DQ, strongly co-occurred, TCR associations were difficult to assign to individual alleles. Correlated functional status among segregating V segments might reflect linkage disequilibrium, but an unknown experimental factor could not be ruled out. An association between a missense DCLRE1C variant and V-gene and J-gene trimming of TCR beta chains was found in a later genetic analysis and replicated in an independent cohort. Compared with equally common non-associated chains, HLA-associated TCR beta chains in a later analysis were more clonally expanded and had lower generation probabilities.

As for this clone: The clone's antigen remains unknown. It has no much larger one-base neighbor in the sample; base qualities were not kept.

Library method: the immunoSEQ multiplex PCR assay. For the multiplex PCR, a mixture combining 60 forward primers for TCR Vbeta segments and 13 reverse primers for TCR Jbeta segments was used. The CDR3 region of rearranged TCR beta genes was amplified from genomic DNA by a multiplex PCR assay. The amplified TCR beta libraries were sequenced on the Illumina HiSeq System as 87-base-pair reads. In the paper's pipeline: A later analysis counted tens of millions of unique TCR beta chains across the 670 or so repertoires, and around 9.9 million of these chains were shared by at least two donors. To remove PCR and sequencing errors, raw reads were error-corrected and collapsed into unique sequences using a nearest-neighbor algorithm that merged closely related sequences. Alignment of CDR3 sequences to IMGT reference sequences was used to assign V, D and J gene segments. Each retained sequence needed at least a six-nucleotide match to both a V gene segment and a J gene segment. Rearrangements were called productive when the CDR3 lacked stop codons and stayed in frame with V and J; all others were non-productive. Following IMGT convention, CDR3 was defined as the stretch from the second conserved V-encoded cysteine up to the conserved J-encoded phenylalanine. Sequences without an unambiguous match to a single V gene segment were excluded from the earlier analysis of about 600 of the donors. An earlier analysis of a few hundred of the donors classified V segments as functional when productive rearrangements were above 56.7% and as segregating when the standard deviation between donors was above 5%. To diagnose cytomegalovirus status from the catalog of TCR beta chain sequences, a statistical classification framework was built. V and J gene assignment, in a later analysis, came from comparing TCR nucleotide sequences with IMGT/GENE-DB human TR gene sequences. The TCRdist pipeline was used in a later analysis to assign CDR3 sequences and most-parsimonious VDJ recombination scenarios. In a later analysis, each TCR beta chain was defined by its CDR3 amino acid sequence together with its V-gene family, and reads lacking a unique V-gene family were excluded. As a way to deal with suspected cross-contamination and a sequencing artifact, a later analysis dropped approximately 590 nucleotide sequences that were highly shared and had low generation probability. A later analysis calculated a clonal expansion index for each public chain from normalized within-repertoire ranks of inferred template counts. Generation probabilities in a later analysis came from a VDJ recombination model fitted to out-of-frame rearrangements, and those results were checked against IGoR. In a later analysis, hypergeometric tests were used to score TCR-TCR, TCR-HLA and TCR-CMV co-occurrence, with a repertoire-size bias correction applied to TCR pairs. False discovery rates were estimated in a later analysis by permuting HLA or CMV assignments 20 times. In a later analysis, co-occurring TCRs were grouped with DBSCAN, and TCRdist sequence similarity was added when clustering was performed within HLA-allele-positive subsets. Repertoires with fewer than 30,000 or more than 120,000 public chains, plus five repertoires with anomalous nucleotide sharing, were excluded from co-occurrence clustering. TCRdb retrieved this table from immuneACCESS and kept in-frame rearrangements only. Not all clones are present; in checked studies, unresolved V genes account for under half, and no reason is known for the remainder. The V and J calls and the clone size are those of that table, but D and trimming were determined from the DNA. The sample table contains roughly 150,000 clones; only one count was recorded for 78% of them. Together, the top ten hold more than 1.2% of the sample.

In total, over 600 healthy bone marrow donors made up the cohort. All cohort members were sampled while nominally healthy, although unrecorded immune exposures were likely present. The donor tested CMV seronegative, placing the donor among the 352 seronegative members of the cohort. Every donor gave a peripheral blood sample, and the peripheral blood mononuclear cells from that sample were used for TCR beta sequencing. Genomic DNA was extracted from the blood cell samples with the Qiagen DNeasy Blood Extraction Kit. From its cysteine to its phenylalanine, the CDR3 spans 16 amino acids. The sequence is cut down to CDR3 DNA, 48 bases in frame from base 1. CDR1 and CDR2 are drawn from the germline V gene (reference sequence): WNHNN, SYGVQD.

This sequence originates from a male donor in good health and CMV-seronegative. The receptor chain draws on TRBV10-1 and TRBJ2-5; TRBD2 matches 9 bases in the middle. With the DNA end fitting TRBJ2-7 better, the J assignment may be wrong. Sample: PBMCs. The DNA is TGCGCCAGCAGTGAGTCGGGGGCTAGCGGGACCTACGAGCAGTACTTC. Protein translation: CASSESGASGTYEQYF.